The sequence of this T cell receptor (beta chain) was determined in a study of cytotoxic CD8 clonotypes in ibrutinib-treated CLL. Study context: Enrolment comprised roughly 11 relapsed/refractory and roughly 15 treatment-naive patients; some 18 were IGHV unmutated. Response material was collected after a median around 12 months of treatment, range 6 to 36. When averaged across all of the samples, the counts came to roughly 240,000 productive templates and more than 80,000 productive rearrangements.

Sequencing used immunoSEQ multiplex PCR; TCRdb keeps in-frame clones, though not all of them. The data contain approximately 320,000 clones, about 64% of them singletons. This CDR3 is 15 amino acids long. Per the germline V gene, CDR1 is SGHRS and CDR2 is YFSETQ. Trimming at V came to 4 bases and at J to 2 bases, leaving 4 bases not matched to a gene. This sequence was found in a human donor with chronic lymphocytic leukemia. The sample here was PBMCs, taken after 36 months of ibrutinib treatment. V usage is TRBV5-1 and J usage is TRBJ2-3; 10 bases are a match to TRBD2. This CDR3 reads CASSLTSGDTDTQYF. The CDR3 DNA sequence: TGCGCCAGCAGCCTTACTAGCGGGGACACAGATACGCAGTATTTT.